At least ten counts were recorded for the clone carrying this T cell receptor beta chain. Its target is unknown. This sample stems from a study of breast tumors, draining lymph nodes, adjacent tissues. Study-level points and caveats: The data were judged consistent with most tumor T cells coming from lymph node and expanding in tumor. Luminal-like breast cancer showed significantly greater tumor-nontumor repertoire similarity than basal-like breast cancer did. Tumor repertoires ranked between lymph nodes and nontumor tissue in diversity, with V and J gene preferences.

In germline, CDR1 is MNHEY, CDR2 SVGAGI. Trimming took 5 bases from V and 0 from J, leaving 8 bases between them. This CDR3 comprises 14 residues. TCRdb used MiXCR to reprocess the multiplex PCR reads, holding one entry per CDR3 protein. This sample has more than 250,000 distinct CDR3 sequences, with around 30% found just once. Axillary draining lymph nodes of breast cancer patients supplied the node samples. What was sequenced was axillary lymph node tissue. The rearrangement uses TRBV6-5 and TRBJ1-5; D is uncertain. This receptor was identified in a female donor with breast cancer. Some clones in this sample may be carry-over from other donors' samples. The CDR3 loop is CASSPSGSNQPQHF. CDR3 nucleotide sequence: TGTGCCAGCAGTCCCTCGGGTAGCAATCAGCCCCAGCATTTT.